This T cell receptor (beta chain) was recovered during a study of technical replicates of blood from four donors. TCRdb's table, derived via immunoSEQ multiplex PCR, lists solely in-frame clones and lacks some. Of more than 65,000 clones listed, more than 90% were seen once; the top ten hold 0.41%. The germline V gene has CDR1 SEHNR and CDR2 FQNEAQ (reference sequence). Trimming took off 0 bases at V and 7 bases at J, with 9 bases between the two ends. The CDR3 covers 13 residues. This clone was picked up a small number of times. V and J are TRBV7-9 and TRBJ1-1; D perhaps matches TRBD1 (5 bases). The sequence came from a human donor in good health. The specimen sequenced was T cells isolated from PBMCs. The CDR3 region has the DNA TGTGCCAGCAGCTTAGCGGGGGGAGGTGAAGCTTTCTTT. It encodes CASSLAGGGEAFF.